These 20 T cell receptor beta chains were sequenced from one sample in a study of response to subunit inactivated influenza vaccine. MiXCR, run by TCRdb on the RT-PCR reads, gives a single entry per CDR3 protein. The sample records around 750,000 distinct CDR3 sequences, 20% to 25% being singletons. The source material was PBMCs from blood, sampled roughly 5 days after vaccination. The receptors were sampled from a man aged 45-60 years who received an inactivated influenza vaccine.

The V and J genes are TRBV12-3 or TRBV12-4 and TRBJ1-1; D not certain. Trimming removed 5 bases from V and 1 base from J, with 14 bases in between. This CDR3 is 15 amino acids long. CDR3 nucleotide sequence: TGTGCCAGCAGTCCCACGGGCATACAGAACACTGAAGCTTTCTTT. It translates to CASSPTGIQNTEAFF.

The chain carries TRBV5-1 and TRBJ2-7; possibly TRBD1 for D (6 bases). Germline V gives CDR1 SGHRS, CDR2 YFSETQ. The CDR3 has 15 residues. V dropped 0 bases and J dropped 0 bases, with 10 bases sitting between them. CDR3 in DNA: TGCGCCAGCAGCTTGGCGGACAGCTCCTCCTACGAGCAGTACTTC. It yields the protein CASSLADSSSYEQYF.

The chain employs TRBV2 and TRBJ2-3; possible D gene TRBD2, 6 bases. Trimming removed 6 bases from V and 0 bases from J, with 13 bases in between. This CDR3 comprises 15 residues. The germline gives CDR1 SNHLY, CDR2 FYNNEI. CDR3 sequence (DNA): TGTGCCAGCAGAACCTCCGGGACTAGCACAGATACGCAGTATTTT. It is translated as CASRTSGTSTDTQYF.

A remark on this clonotype: Germline and junction disagree at one end, which may indicate a read error. The chain combines TRBV5-1 with TRBJ1-5; D uncertain. This CDR3 is built from 13 residues. Germline CDR1 reads SGHRS; CDR2 reads YFSETQ. The CDR3 DNA follows: TGCGCCAGCAGCGTGGACGGAAATCACCCCCAGCATTTT. Translated, it gives CASSVDGNHPQHF.

This chain connects TRBV20-1 to TRBJ2-7, with unresolved D. Germline assignment: CDR1 DFQATT and CDR2 SNEGSKA (reference sequence). The CDR3 loop spans 12 amino acids. V lost 6 bases, J lost 0 bases, and 9 bases lay in between. The CDR3 sequence is CSAAKPSYEQYF. The DNA of the CDR3 is TGCAGTGCAGCAAAACCCTCCTACGAGCAGTACTTC.

The chain carries TRBV20-1 and TRBJ2-1; 7 positions agree with TRBD2. After removal of 0 bases from V and 0 bases from J, the junction contained 5 bases not matched to a gene. This CDR3 comprises 16 residues. Germline CDR1 is DFQATT and CDR2 is SNEGSKA (reference sequence). CDR3 in amino acids: CSAREVAGASYNEQFF. The CDR3 coding sequence is TGCAGTGCTAGAGAAGTCGCGGGAGCCTCCTACAATGAGCAGTTCTTC.

The gene calls are TRBV7-9 and TRBJ2-5; either TRBD1 or TRBD2 may fit D (5 bases each). V was clipped by 5 bases and J by 13 bases, with 17 bases between them. This CDR3 spans 12 amino acids. In germline, CDR1 is SEHNR, CDR2 FQNEAQ (reference sequence). CDR3 in amino acids: CASSRTQGEGYF. DNA of the CDR3: TGTGCCAGCAGCAGAACCCAGGGAGAGGGGTACTTC.

V is TRBV20-1 and J is TRBJ2-7, with D perhaps matching TRBD2 (6 bases). Per germline, CDR1 DFQATT and CDR2 SNEGSKA (reference sequence). The CDR3 consists of 14 residues. The germline V and J ends were trimmed by 6 bases and 7 bases, with 22 bases remaining between them. DNA of the CDR3: TGCAGTGCCTCATGGGGGACTCTCCCTACGGAGCAGTACTTC. Translated: CSASWGTLPTEQYF.

This clonotype has just a few counts. This chain connects TRBV29-1 to TRBJ1-2; TRBD1 is a possible D gene (6 bases). V dropped 7 bases and J dropped 4 bases, with 10 bases sitting between them. The V gene's germline CDR1 is SQVTM and CDR2 ANQGSEA. The CDR3 covers 11 residues. In nucleotides, the CDR3 is TGCAGCGCCTGGACAGCCTATGGCTACACCTTC. As protein: CSAWTAYGYTF.

This rearrangement joins TRBV29-1 to TRBJ2-1, with a possible D match to TRBD1 (7 bases). The CDR3 spans 15 residues. V was shortened by 4 bases and J by 4 bases, with 17 bases between the two germline ends. Germline V lookup: CDR1 SQVTM, CDR2 ANQGSEA. CDR3 residues: CSVVTYAGQYNEQFF. The CDR3 bases are TGCAGCGTTGTAACGTATGCGGGACAGTACAATGAGCAGTTCTTC.

The rearrangement links TRBV10-3 to TRBJ2-1; D gene uncertain. The germline V gene encodes CDR1 ENHRY and CDR2 SYGVKD. This CDR3 is 14 amino acids long. Trimming stripped 4 bases from V and 0 bases from J, with 7 bases between. The CDR3 DNA follows: TGTGCCATCAGTGTGCGCAGCTCCTACAATGAGCAGTTCTTC. The encoded protein is CAISVRSSYNEQFF.

The chain couples TRBV5-6 to TRBJ2-1, with 8 bases matching TRBD1. CDR1 SGHDT and CDR2 YYEEEE come from the germline V gene. The V segment lost 3 bases and the J segment 3 bases; nucleotides outside the gene matches: 8. There are 16 residues in the CDR3. DNA for the CDR3: TGTGCCAGCAGCTGGCCACAGGGGGATCTCTACAATGAGCAGTTCTTC. Its translation: CASSWPQGDLYNEQFF.

The table lists this clonotype with a few counts. The chain has TRBV20-1 and TRBJ1-5, with 7 bases lining up with TRBD1. The germline CDR1 and CDR2 sequences are DFQATT and SNEGSKA (reference sequence). The trim removed 6 bases at V and 7 bases at J, leaving 9 bases unmatched. The CDR3 covers 13 residues. This chain's CDR3 is CSAALDRAQPQHF. The CDR3 DNA follows: TGCAGTGCAGCACTCGACAGGGCCCAGCCCCAGCATTTT.

The V gene is TRBV12-3 or TRBV12-4, the J gene TRBJ2-1; D is possibly TRBD1 or TRBD2 (5 bases each). This CDR3 region has 17 residues. Trimming left V 3 bases short and J 0 bases short, with 15 bases between. Written as DNA, the CDR3 is TGTGCCAGCAGTTTGCGATTGTGGGGGAGCTCCTACAATGAGCAGTTCTTC. Amino acid sequence: CASSLRLWGSSYNEQFF.

The chain couples TRBV28 to TRBJ1-2; 7 nucleotides agree with TRBD1. Looked up from germline, CDR1 is MDHEN and CDR2 is SYDVKM. This CDR3 contains 15 residues. V lost 6 bases and J lost 4; bases outside the gene matches: 11. This chain's CDR3 is CASSPQGPGGYGYTF. The CDR3 DNA sequence: TGTGCCAGCAGCCCCCAAGGGCCAGGGGGCTATGGCTACACCTTC.

This clonotype was seen a handful of times. The rearrangement joins TRBV5-1 to TRBJ2-7; D is unresolved. V was cut by 5 bases and J by 1 base, with 13 bases left in between. The CDR3 is 14 amino acids. From germline, CDR1 is SGHRS and CDR2 YFSETQ. The CDR3 DNA reads TGCGCCAGCAGAGGTCACCCAGGTTCCTACGAGCAGTACTTC. This translates into CASRGHPGSYEQYF.

The chain combines TRBV7-9 with TRBJ2-3; D uncertain. CDR1 is SEHNR, CDR2 FQNEAQ, per germline (reference sequence). The CDR3 loop spans 14 amino acids. Trimming left V 2 bases short and J 1 base short, with 7 bases between. The CDR3 DNA sequence: TGTGCCAGCAGCTTAAACACAGGCACAGATACGCAGTATTTT. This translates into CASSLNTGTDTQYF.

The table lists this clonotype with a few counts. V and J are TRBV10-3 and TRBJ1-1, with 7 bases identical to TRBD1. The CDR3 covers 13 residues. Germline CDR1 is ENHRY and CDR2 is SYGVKD. V gave up 3 bases and J gave up 7 bases; unmatched junction bases: 5. DNA of the CDR3: TGTGCCATCAGTGACAGGGGGTCGGTTGAAGCTTTCTTT. Its protein is CAISDRGSVEAFF.

The rearrangement links TRBV29-1 to TRBJ1-6; D gene uncertain. Germline loops: CDR1 SQVTM, CDR2 ANQGSEA. The CDR3 has 13 amino acids. Trimming removed 5 bases from V and 6 bases from J, with 11 bases in between. CDR3: CSVQEHPNSPLHF. The CDR3 DNA follows: TGCAGCGTTCAGGAACACCCTAATTCACCCCTCCACTTT.

This clonotype was seen only a few times. The chain combines TRBV7-9 with TRBJ2-1; 10 nucleotides agree with TRBD1. J gave up 8 bases and V 1 base, and 11 bases lay outside the gene matches. CDR1 is SEHNR, CDR2 FQNEAQ, per germline (reference sequence). The CDR3 loop spans 17 amino acids. The CDR3 DNA reads TGTGCCAGCAGCTTAGAGGTCAGGACAGGGGGATTGGATGAGCAGTTCTTC. It codes for CASSLEVRTGGLDEQFF.